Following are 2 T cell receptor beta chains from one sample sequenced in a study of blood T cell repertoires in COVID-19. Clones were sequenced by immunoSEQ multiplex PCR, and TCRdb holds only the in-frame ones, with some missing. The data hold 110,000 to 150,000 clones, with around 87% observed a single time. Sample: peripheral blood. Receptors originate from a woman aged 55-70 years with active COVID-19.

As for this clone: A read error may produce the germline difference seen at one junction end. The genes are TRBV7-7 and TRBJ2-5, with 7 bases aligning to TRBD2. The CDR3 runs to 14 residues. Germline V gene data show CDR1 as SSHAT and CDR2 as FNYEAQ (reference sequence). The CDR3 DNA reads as TGTGCTAGCAGCTTAGGGAGGGGCGGGGAGACCCAGTACTTC. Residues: CASSLGRGGETQYF. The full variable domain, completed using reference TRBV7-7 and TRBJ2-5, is GAGVSQSPRYKVTKRGQDVTLRCDPISSHATLYWYQQALGQGPEFLTYFNYEAQPDKSGLPSDRFSAERPEGSISTLTIQRTEQRDSAMYRCASSLGRGGETQYFGPGTRLLVL.

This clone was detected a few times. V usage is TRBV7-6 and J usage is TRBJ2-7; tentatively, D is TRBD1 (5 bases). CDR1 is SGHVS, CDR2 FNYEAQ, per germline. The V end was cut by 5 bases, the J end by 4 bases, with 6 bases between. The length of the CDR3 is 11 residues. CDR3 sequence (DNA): TGTGCCAGCAGCCCAGGGTACGAGCAGTACTTC. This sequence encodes CASSPGYEQYF. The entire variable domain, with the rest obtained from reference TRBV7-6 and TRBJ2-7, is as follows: GAGVSQSPRYKVTKRGQDVALRCDPISGHVSLYWYRQALGQGPEFLTYFNYEAQQDKSGLPNDRFSAERPEGSISTLTIQRTEQRDSAMYRCASSPGYEQYFGPGTRLTVT.